The 30 T cell receptor beta chains below were found in one sample sequenced in a study of shared clonotypes between healthy human individuals (dated by TCRdb to the early 2020s). The library came from the immunoSEQ multiplex PCR assay. This is the immuneACCESS table as TCRdb keeps it, with only in-frame sequences that have V and J called. A part of the clones is gone; compared with another copy, unresolved V genes explain less than half, and the rest is unexplained. The sample has 800,000 to 1,200,000 clones on record, approximately 78% of them singletons. 0.4% to 0.55% of the sample is taken by the ten largest. The sequenced material came from memory CD4+ T cells from PBMCs. The cell subset or site label on this specimen signifies: CD45RA-negative fraction. The receptor set was obtained from a man aged 18 to 30 in good health. Some clones in this sample may be carry-over from other donors' samples.

This chain links TRBV6-1 with TRBJ2-7; a weak D match, TRBD1 (5 bases). Germline CDR1 MNHNS, CDR2 SASEGT. The CDR3 is 14 amino acids. V lost 5 bases, J lost 2 bases, and 13 bases lay in between. The DNA of the CDR3 is TGTGCCAGCAGTTCCTATCCAGGGACCTACGAGCAGTACTTC. Its protein product is CASSSYPGTYEQYF.

This clone came up a few times. The chain joins TRBV10-3 to TRBJ2-7, with D possibly matching TRBD1 (5 bases). The CDR3 consists of 11 residues. Germline V lookup: CDR1 ENHRY, CDR2 SYGVKD. With 10 bases removed from V and 1 base from J, the gap between germline ends came to 8 bases. CDR3 region: CATRESYEQYF. Written as DNA, the CDR3 is TGTGCCACCAGGGAATCCTACGAGCAGTACTTC.

This clone was detected many times. This rearrangement joins TRBV7-8 to TRBJ2-3, with 7 bases that match TRBD2. The junction had 7 bases not matched to a gene; V was cut back by 6 bases and J by 4 bases. The CDR3 spans 14 residues. The V gene's germline CDR1 is SGHVS and CDR2 FQNEAQ. The CDR3 region is CASRLRGRADTQYF. The DNA for the CDR3 is TGTGCCAGCAGGCTACGGGGGAGGGCAGATACGCAGTATTTT.

This clone showed up just once. This chain joins TRBV15 and TRBJ2-7, with 9 bases aligning to TRBD2. This CDR3 has 14 residues. V trimming: 0 bases; J trimming: 7 bases; junction bases outside the gene matches: 4. Germline lookup yields CDR1 LNHNV and CDR2 YYDKDF (reference sequence). The CDR3 loop reads CATSREGGREEQYF. CDR3 in DNA: TGTGCCACCAGCAGAGAAGGCGGGAGGGAGGAGCAGTACTTC.

This sequence joins TRBV25-1 and TRBJ1-1; weak D call: TRBD1 (5 bases). The CDR3 extends over 11 amino acids. Germline V lookup: CDR1 MGHDK, CDR2 SYGVNS. V was pared by 8 bases and J by 4 bases, with 8 bases between. The CDR3 is CASPGGTEAFF. CDR3 DNA: TGTGCCAGCCCTGGGGGCACTGAAGCTTTCTTT.

With regard to this clone: One end of the junction does not line up with germline, which may come from a read error. V gene TRBV7-2 combines with J gene TRBJ2-7; a possible D gene is TRBD2 (6 bases). This CDR3 has 12 amino acids. Germline loops: CDR1 SGHTA, CDR2 FQGNSA. In nucleotides, the CDR3 is TGTGCCAGCAGCTTAAGTTGGAGGGGCTCGTTCTTC. Its translation: CASSLSWRGSFF.

This chain joins TRBV18 and TRBJ1-1, with TRBD1 as a possible D gene (6 bases). The CDR3 extends over 13 amino acids. Trimming pared 4 bases from V and 10 bases from J, leaving 16 bases between. CDR1 is KGHSH and CDR2 is LQKENI in the germline V gene. CDR3 DNA sequence: TGTGCCAGCTCACAAATAGGACAGCCCGGAGCTTTCTTT. Encoded protein: CASSQIGQPGAFF.

J is TRBJ2-1 and V is TRBV11-3; D gene uncertain. Trimming pared 1 base from V and 8 bases from J, leaving 6 bases between. CDR1 and CDR2 from the germline V gene are SGHNT and YENEEA. The CDR3 has 12 amino acids. The CDR3 here is CASSLAPHEQFF. The CDR3 DNA reads as TGTGCCAGCAGCTTAGCGCCCCATGAGCAGTTCTTC.

The gene calls are TRBV18 and TRBJ2-2, with 8 bases identical to TRBD1. The length of the CDR3 is 16 residues. Trimming took 1 base from V and 1 from J; bases not matched to a gene: 2. Germline assignment: CDR1 KGHSH and CDR2 LQKENI. The CDR3 sequence: CASSPRGTGNTGELFF. The CDR3 DNA is TGTGCCAGCTCACCACGAGGGACAGGGAACACCGGGGAGCTGTTTTTT. The variable domain in full, completed from reference TRBV18 and TRBJ2-2, reads NAGVMQNPRHLVRRRGQEARLRCSPMKGHSHVYWYRQLPEEGLKFMVYLQKENIIDESGMPKERFSAEFPKEGPSILRIQQVVRGDSAAYFCASSPRGTGNTGELFFGEGSRLTVL.

The chain couples TRBV13 to TRBJ2-1, with 13 bases aligning to TRBD2. Germline V CDR1 and CDR2: PRHDT, FYEKMQ (reference sequence). V dropped 5 bases and J dropped 0; count of bases not matched to a gene: 13. The CDR3 sequence is 20 residues long. The CDR3 loop reads CASSGRQGTSGASSYNEQFF. In DNA, the CDR3 is TGTGCCAGCAGCGGGCGCCAGGGGACTAGCGGGGCCAGCTCCTACAATGAGCAGTTCTTC.

The chain joins TRBV5-4 to TRBJ1-2; no firm D call. CDR3 length: 14 residues. Germline V gene lookup returns CDR1 SGHNT and CDR2 YYREEE (reference sequence). Deletions cut 6 bases from V and 2 bases from J, with 14 bases between. This CDR3 reads CASTSALGNYGYTF. The CDR3 region has the DNA TGTGCCAGCACCTCGGCCCTTGGGAACTATGGCTACACCTTC.

The chain recombines TRBV5-1 with TRBJ2-2; TRBD2 agrees at 14 bases. The CDR3 sequence is 17 residues long. Trimming took 5 bases from V and 6 from J; bases not matched to a gene: 9. Germline CDR1 reads SGHRS; CDR2 reads YFSETQ. The CDR3 DNA is TGCGCCAGCAGACAGGGACTAGCGGGAGAAATCGCCGGGGAGCTGTTTTTT. It codes for CASRQGLAGEIAGELFF.

This rearrangement joins TRBV29-1 to TRBJ2-2; perhaps TRBD1 as D (5 bases). The CDR3 spans 11 residues. Germline loops: CDR1 SQVTM, CDR2 ANQGSEA. Trimming took off 3 bases at V and 6 bases at J, with 5 bases between the two ends. The CDR3 nucleotides read TGCAGCGTTGACAGGGCCGGGGAGCTGTTTTTT. Protein product: CSVDRAGELFF.

The chain links TRBV6-5 to TRBJ1-4, with D unresolved. There are 16 residues in the CDR3. The germline V and J ends were trimmed by 0 bases and 2 bases, with 10 bases remaining between them. Germline V gene data show CDR1 as MNHEY and CDR2 as SVGAGI. The CDR3 DNA is TGTGCCAGCAGTTACTCCGGGCTGACGACTAATGAAAAACTGTTTTTT. Encoded protein: CASSYSGLTTNEKLFF.

The chain links TRBV7-8 to TRBJ2-2; the D gene could be TRBD1 or TRBD2 (5 bases each). This CDR3 is 15 amino acids long. Per the germline V gene, CDR1 is SGHVS and CDR2 is FQNEAQ. The V and J ends lost 5 bases and 3 bases respectively, with 13 bases between them. For the CDR3, the DNA is TGTGCCAGCAGCCCCCTGGGACGCGACACCGGGGAGCTGTTTTTT. The encoded protein is CASSPLGRDTGELFF.

The V gene is TRBV18, the J gene TRBJ2-2; D not resolved. The CDR3 spans 18 residues. The ends were cut back, 1 base at V and 4 bases at J, with 19 bases in the middle. Germline CDR1 and CDR2: KGHSH and LQKENI. CDR3 sequence (DNA): TGTGCCAGCTCACCACGAAGGCTGGGGAAGAGTGGCACCGGGGAGCTGTTTTTT. It encodes CASSPRRLGKSGTGELFF.

This chain joins TRBV7-9 and TRBJ1-2; 12 bases match TRBD1. The J segment lost 3 bases and the V segment lost 4 bases, leaving 9 bases of the junction unmatched. Germline CDR1 reads SEHNR; CDR2 reads FQNEAQ (reference sequence). The length of the CDR3 is 17 residues. The CDR3: CASSSGTGGAWDYGYTF. The CDR3 DNA follows: TGTGCCAGCAGCTCCGGGACAGGGGGCGCGTGGGACTATGGCTACACCTTC.

For this clone: This sequence is one base from a far larger clone and is likely a read error. The V gene is TRBV5-1, the J gene TRBJ1-1, with 8 nucleotides matching TRBD1. Trimming took 4 bases from V and 11 from J; bases not matched to a gene: 10. Germline lookup yields CDR1 SGHRS and CDR2 YFSETQ. The CDR3 covers 13 residues. In nucleotides, the CDR3 is TGCGCCAGCAGCGGAAGACAGGGGATGAATGCTTTCTTT. Translating gives CASSGRQGMNAFF. Complete variable domain (other parts from reference TRBV5-1 and TRBJ1-1): KAGVTQTPRYLIKTRGQQVTLSCSPISGHRSVSWYQQTPGQGLQFLFEYFSETQRNKGNFPGRFSGRQFSNSRSEMNVSTLELGDSALYLCASSGRQGMNAFFGQGTRLTVV.

The rearrangement uses TRBV4-3 and TRBJ2-1, with D uncertain. CDR1 is LGHNA, CDR2 YSLEER, per germline. The CDR3 is 16 residues long. Trimming took 1 base from V and 0 from J, leaving 10 bases between them. The CDR3 region is CASSQGRRSSYNEQFF. The CDR3 nucleotides are TGCGCCAGCAGCCAAGGGAGACGGAGCTCCTACAATGAGCAGTTCTTC.

This CDR3 reads CASSLRGRYGTDTQYF. The DNA of the CDR3 is TGTGCCAGCAGTTTGAGGGGGCGATATGGCACAGATACGCAGTATTTT. V gene TRBV27 combines with J gene TRBJ2-3; 7 bases line up with TRBD1. The CDR3 extends over 16 amino acids. Looked up from germline, CDR1 is MNHEY and CDR2 is SMNVEV (reference sequence). Unmatched junction bases numbered 7, after V lost 3 bases and J lost 1 base.

The V call is TRBV7-9, the J call TRBJ2-2; 8 bases fit TRBD2. V was pared by 5 bases and J by 7 bases, with 18 bases of the junction left unmatched. Germline lookup yields CDR1 SEHNR and CDR2 FQNEAQ (reference sequence). The CDR3 has 18 amino acids. The CDR3 DNA reads as TGTGCCAGCAGCCCGAGGAAGCGGGAGATCAGGGGAATCGGGGAGCTGTTTTTT. Encoded protein: CASSPRKREIRGIGELFF.

This sequence joins TRBV4-1 and TRBJ1-2, with 10 positions matching TRBD1. Losses at the gene ends were 3 bases for V and 5 bases for J; bases not matched to a gene: 9. Per the germline V gene, CDR1 is MGHRA and CDR2 is YSYEKL. The CDR3 has 16 amino acids. In DNA form, the CDR3 reads TGCGCCAGCAGCCAGGGGGCGGGACAGGGGTATTATGGCTACACCTTC. Protein product: CASSQGAGQGYYGYTF.

The chain employs TRBV27 and TRBJ1-2, with 9 bases matching TRBD1. Germline loops: CDR1 MNHEY, CDR2 SMNVEV (reference sequence). V gave up 5 bases and J gave up 8 bases; unmatched junction bases: 15. The CDR3 runs to 16 residues. The CDR3 DNA reads as TGTGCCAGCAGTCCTAAAGCCGGGACAGGGTTTTTCGGCTACACCTTC. Protein sequence: CASSPKAGTGFFGYTF.

The chain recombines TRBV6-5 with TRBJ2-7; D is uncertain. Germline assignment: CDR1 MNHEY and CDR2 SVGAGI. The V end lost 2 bases, the J end lost 1 base, and 12 bases lay between the germline ends. The CDR3 length is 15 residues. The CDR3 region is CASSYAPAKSYEQYF. CDR3 DNA sequence: TGTGCCAGCAGTTACGCCCCAGCTAAATCCTACGAGCAGTACTTC.

J is TRBJ1-2 and V is TRBV28, with D tentatively TRBD1 (6 bases). The V end was cut by 0 bases, the J end by 8 bases, with 16 bases between. The CDR3 spans 15 residues. Germline values: CDR1 MDHEN, CDR2 SYDVKM. The CDR3 spells CASSLWSQGMEGYTF. CDR3 DNA: TGTGCCAGCAGTTTATGGAGCCAGGGGATGGAAGGCTACACCTTC.

The chain couples TRBV19 to TRBJ2-3; 7 bases are a match to TRBD1. Germline assignment: CDR1 LNHDA and CDR2 SQIVND (reference sequence). The V and J ends lost 3 bases and 6 bases, in that order; junction bases with no gene match: 9. CDR3 size: 15 residues. The CDR3, as DNA: TGTGCCAGTAGTATCTCTCAGGGGGTGGAGGATACGCAGTATTTT. It is translated as CASSISQGVEDTQYF.

Points on this clone: Just one base apart from a much larger clone, this may be a read error. Other DNA sequences within the sample encode an identical CDR3. V is TRBV7-8 and J is TRBJ2-1; D unclear. Trimming stripped 2 bases from V and 7 bases from J, with 3 bases between. CDR1 is SGHVS, CDR2 FQNEAQ, per germline. This CDR3 comprises 11 residues. Written as DNA, the CDR3 is TGTGCCAGCAGCTTATTAAATGAGCAGTTCTTC. This gives the protein CASSLLNEQFF.

This clone was seen once. The chain carries TRBV7-9 and TRBJ1-2; D may be TRBD1 (6 bases). Germline CDR1 and CDR2: SEHNR and FQNEAQ (reference sequence). This CDR3 is 13 amino acids long. The ends were cut back, 1 base at V and 6 bases at J, with 9 bases in the middle. The CDR3, as DNA: TGTGCCAGCAGCTTAGTTCACAGGGATGGCTACACCTTC. Translation gives CASSLVHRDGYTF.

V is TRBV5-4 and J is TRBJ2-2, with D perhaps matching TRBD1 (5 bases). The length of the CDR3 is 15 residues. The V end lost 4 bases, the J end lost 6 bases, and 16 bases lay between the germline ends. Germline assignment: CDR1 SGHNT and CDR2 YYREEE (reference sequence). The DNA for the CDR3 is TGTGCCAGCAGCCCCGGTGGGGCCGGGCCCGGGGAGCTGTTTTTT. As protein: CASSPGGAGPGELFF.

This clone has at least ten counts. The chain's CDR3 is CASSPQRGASSYGYTF. The CDR3 nucleotides are TGTGCCAGCAGCCCTCAGCGGGGGGCATCGTCCTATGGCTACACCTTC. V gene TRBV5-4 combines with J gene TRBJ1-2, with D perhaps matching TRBD1 (6 bases). CDR3 size: 16 residues. V lost 4 bases and J 4 bases, leaving 20 bases between the germline ends. Germline V gene lookup returns CDR1 SGHNT and CDR2 YYREEE (reference sequence).